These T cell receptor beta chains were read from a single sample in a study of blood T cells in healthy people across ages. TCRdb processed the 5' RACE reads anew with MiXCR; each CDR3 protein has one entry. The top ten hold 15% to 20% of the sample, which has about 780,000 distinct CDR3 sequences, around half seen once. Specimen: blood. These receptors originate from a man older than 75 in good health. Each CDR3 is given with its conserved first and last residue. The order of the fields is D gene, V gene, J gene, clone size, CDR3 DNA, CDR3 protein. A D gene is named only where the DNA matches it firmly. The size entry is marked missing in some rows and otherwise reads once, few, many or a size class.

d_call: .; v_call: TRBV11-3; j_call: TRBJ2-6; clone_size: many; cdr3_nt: TGTGCCAGCAGCTTCGCTAGCTCTGGGGCCAACGTCCTGACTTTC; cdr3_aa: CASSFASSGANVLTF
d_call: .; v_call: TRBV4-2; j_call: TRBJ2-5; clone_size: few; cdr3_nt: TGTGCCAGCAGCCAAGATCCCCCGGGGGAGTTCTACAATGAGCAGTACTTC; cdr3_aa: CASSQDPPGEFYNEQYF
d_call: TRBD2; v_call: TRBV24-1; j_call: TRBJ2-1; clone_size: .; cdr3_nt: TGTGCCACCAGTGAGTACGGACTAGGCTCCACCCCAGCCGCGTACAATGAGCAGTTCTTC; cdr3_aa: CATSEYGLGSTPAAYNEQFF
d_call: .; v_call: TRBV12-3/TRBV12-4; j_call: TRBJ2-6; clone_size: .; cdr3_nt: TGTGCCAGCAGCCCGTTGCAGGGACCACGCGGGGCCAACGTCCTGACTTTC; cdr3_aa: CASSPLQGPRGANVLTF
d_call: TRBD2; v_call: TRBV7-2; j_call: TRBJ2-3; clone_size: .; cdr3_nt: TGTGCCAGCAGCTTGACAACTAGCGCCGACACAGATACGCAGTATTTT; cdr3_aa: CASSLTTSADTDTQYF
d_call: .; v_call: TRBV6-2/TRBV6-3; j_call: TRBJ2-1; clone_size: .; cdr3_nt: TGTGCCAGCAGTTCAACACTTGGACGGCAATCCAATGAGCAGTTCTTC; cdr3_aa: CASSSTLGRQSNEQFF
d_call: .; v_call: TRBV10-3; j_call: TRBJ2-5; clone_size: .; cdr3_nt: TGTGCCATCAGTGAGTCGTCGACGGGGGCCGAGACCCAGTACTTC; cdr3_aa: CAISESSTGAETQYF
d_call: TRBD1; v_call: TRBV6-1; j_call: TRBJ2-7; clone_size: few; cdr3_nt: TGTGCCAGCAGTGTATCCGGGACAGGGATGTACGAGCAGTACTTC; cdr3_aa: CASSVSGTGMYEQYF
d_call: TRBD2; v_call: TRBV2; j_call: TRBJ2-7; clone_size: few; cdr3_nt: TGTGCCAGCAGTGAAGGGCTAGCGGGAAACTACGAGCAGTACTTC; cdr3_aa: CASSEGLAGNYEQYF
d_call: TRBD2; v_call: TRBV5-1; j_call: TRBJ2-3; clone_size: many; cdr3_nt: TGCGCCAGCAGACTAGCGGGAGTTTCAGATACGCAGTATTTT; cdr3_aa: CASRLAGVSDTQYF
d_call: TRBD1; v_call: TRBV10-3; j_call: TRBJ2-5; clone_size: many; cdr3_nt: TGTGCCATCAAGCCGGGACAGGGACAAGAGACCCAGTACTTC; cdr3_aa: CAIKPGQGQETQYF
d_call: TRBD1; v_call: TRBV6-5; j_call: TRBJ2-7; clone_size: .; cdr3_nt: TGTGCCAGCGGACCAGGGGGTTACACCTCCTACGAGCAGTACTTC; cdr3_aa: CASGPGGYTSYEQYF
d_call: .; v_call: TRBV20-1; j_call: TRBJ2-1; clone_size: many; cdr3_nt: TGCAGTGTCACGAGGGGTTTCTCCTACAATGAGCAGTTCTTC; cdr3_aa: CSVTRGFSYNEQFF
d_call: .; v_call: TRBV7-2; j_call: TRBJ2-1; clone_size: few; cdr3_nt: TGTGCCAGCAGCTTAGAACTTTTCCCCAGTGGTGAGCAGTTCTTC; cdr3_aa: CASSLELFPSGEQFF
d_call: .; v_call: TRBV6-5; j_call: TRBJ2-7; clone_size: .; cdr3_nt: TGTGCCAGCAGCCCCTTATCGGACAGCAACGAGCAGTACTTC; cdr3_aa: CASSPLSDSNEQYF
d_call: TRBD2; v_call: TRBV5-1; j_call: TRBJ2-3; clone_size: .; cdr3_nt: TGCGCCAGCAGCCACGACATCATAGCGGGAGCAGATACGCAGTATTTT; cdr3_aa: CASSHDIIAGADTQYF
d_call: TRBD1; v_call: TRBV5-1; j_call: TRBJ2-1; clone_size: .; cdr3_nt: TGCGCCAGCGACCCGGGACAGGGCGGCGGTGAGCAGTTCTTC; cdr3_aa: CASDPGQGGGEQFF
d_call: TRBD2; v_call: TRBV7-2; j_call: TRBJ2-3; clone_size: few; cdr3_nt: TGTGCCAGCAGCCCTATAGCGGGGATCACAGATACGCAGTATTTT; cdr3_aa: CASSPIAGITDTQYF
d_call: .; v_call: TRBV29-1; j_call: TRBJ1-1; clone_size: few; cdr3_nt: TGCAGCGTTGAAAGGGGGTCCGGGACCAGGGAGGAAGCTTTCTTT; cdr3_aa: CSVERGSGTREEAFF
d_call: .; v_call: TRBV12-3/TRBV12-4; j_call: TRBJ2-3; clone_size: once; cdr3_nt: TGTGCCAGCAGTTTAATAAACCGGAGCAGGAGAACAGATACGCAGTATTTT; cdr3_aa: CASSLINRSRRTDTQYF
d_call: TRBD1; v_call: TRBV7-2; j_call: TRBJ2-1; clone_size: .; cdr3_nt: TGTGCCAGCAGCTTAGCGCTACAGGGGGCCCACCCCTACGAGCAGTTCTTC; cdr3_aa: CASSLALQGAHPYEQFF
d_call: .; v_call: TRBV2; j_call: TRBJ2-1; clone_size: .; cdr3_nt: TGTGCCAGCAGAGAGGGTGGGGACTACAATGAGCAGTTCTTC; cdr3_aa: CASREGGDYNEQFF
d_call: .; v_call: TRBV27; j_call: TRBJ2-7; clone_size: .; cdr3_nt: TGTGCCAGCAGTTTATTCGGGGGAATTGGAAACAATGAGCAGTACTTC; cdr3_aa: CASSLFGGIGNNEQYF
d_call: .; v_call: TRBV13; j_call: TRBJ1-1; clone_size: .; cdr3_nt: TGTGCCAGCAGCTCTACAGGGATGGGCACTGAAGCTTTCTTT; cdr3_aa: CASSSTGMGTEAFF
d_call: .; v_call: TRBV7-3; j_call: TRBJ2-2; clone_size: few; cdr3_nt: TGTGCCAGCAGCCGCGGAGGCGCGAACACCGGGGAGCTGTTTTTT; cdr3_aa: CASSRGGANTGELFF
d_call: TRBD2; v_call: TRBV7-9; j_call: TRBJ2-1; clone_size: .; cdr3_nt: TGTGCCAGCAGCTCTCGGACTAGCGGGGTCTACAATGAGCAGTTCTTC; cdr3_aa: CASSSRTSGVYNEQFF
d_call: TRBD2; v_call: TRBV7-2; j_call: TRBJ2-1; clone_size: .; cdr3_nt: TGTGCCAGCAGCCCACCGGGACTAGCGGAGTACAATGAGCAGTTCTTC; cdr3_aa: CASSPPGLAEYNEQFF
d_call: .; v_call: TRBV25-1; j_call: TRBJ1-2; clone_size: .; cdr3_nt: TGTGCCAGCAGTGAATATAGGATAAACTATGGCTACACCTTC; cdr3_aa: CASSEYRINYGYTF
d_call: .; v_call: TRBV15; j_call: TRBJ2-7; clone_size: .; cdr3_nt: TGTGCCACCAGCAGAGATCGCCCCGAGGGATGGAACTACGAGCAGTACTTC; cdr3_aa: CATSRDRPEGWNYEQYF
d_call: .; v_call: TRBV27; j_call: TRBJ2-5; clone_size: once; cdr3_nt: TGTGCCAGCAGTCCAATCCTTTCCGTGGGGCAAGAGACCCAGTACTTC; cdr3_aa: CASSPILSVGQETQYF
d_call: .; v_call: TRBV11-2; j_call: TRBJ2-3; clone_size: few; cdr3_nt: TGTGCCAGCAGCTCCTCTTACGGGCACACAGATACGCAGTATTTT; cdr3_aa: CASSSSYGHTDTQYF
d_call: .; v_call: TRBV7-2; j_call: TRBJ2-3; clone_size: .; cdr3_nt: TGTGCCAGCAGCGTAGTGACTAAGTCAGATACGCAGTATTTT; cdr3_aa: CASSVVTKSDTQYF
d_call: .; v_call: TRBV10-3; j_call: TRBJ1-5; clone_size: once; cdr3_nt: TGTGCCATCAGGGACCGGCCGGGTAGCAATCGGCCCCAGCATTTT; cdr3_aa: CAIRDRPGSNRPQHF
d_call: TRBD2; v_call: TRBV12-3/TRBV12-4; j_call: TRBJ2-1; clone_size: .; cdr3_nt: TGTGCCAGCATGCTAGCGGGAGTCAATGAGCAGTTCTTC; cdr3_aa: CASMLAGVNEQFF
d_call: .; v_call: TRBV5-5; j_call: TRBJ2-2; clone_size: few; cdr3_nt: TGTGCCAGCAGCTTCGCCCAAGGGGGGAACACCGGGGAGCTGTTTTTT; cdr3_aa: CASSFAQGGNTGELFF
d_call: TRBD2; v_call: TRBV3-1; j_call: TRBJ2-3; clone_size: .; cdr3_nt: TGTGCCAGCAGTCGCAGGACTAGCGGAGTCTCTAGCACAGATACGCAGTATTTT; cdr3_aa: CASSRRTSGVSSTDTQYF
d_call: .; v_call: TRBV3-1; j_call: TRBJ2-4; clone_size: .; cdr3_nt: TGTGCCAGCAGCCGGGGATCTTCGGGGAGCTCCTACAATGAGCAGTACTTC; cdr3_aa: CASSRGSSGSSYNEQYF
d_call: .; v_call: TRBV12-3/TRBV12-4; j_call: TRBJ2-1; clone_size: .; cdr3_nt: TGTGCCAGCAGTTTGGGTCAGGGGGGAAAAATGCAGTTCTTC; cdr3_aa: CASSLGQGGKMQFF
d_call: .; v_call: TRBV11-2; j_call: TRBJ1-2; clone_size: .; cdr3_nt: TGTGCCAGCCCACCAAGAGGGGGGGTCCTATATGGCTACACCTTC; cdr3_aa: CASPPRGGVLYGYTF
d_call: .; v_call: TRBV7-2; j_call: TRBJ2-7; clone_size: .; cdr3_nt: TGTGCCAGCAGCTTTGATTCCGCCGGTTCCTACGAGCAGTACTTC; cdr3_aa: CASSFDSAGSYEQYF
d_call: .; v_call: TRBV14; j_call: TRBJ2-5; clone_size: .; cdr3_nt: TGTGCCAGCAGCCAAGAGGTTATCGGCAGGACCCAGTACTTC; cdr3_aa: CASSQEVIGRTQYF
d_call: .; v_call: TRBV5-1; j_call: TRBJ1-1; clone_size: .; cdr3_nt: TGCGCCAGCAGCTTGGACGGCCAGGGAATGATTGAAGCTTTCTTT; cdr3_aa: CASSLDGQGMIEAFF
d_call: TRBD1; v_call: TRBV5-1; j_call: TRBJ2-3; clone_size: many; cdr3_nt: TGCGCCAGCAGCACAGGGGTGCACACAGATACGCAGTATTTT; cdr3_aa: CASSTGVHTDTQYF
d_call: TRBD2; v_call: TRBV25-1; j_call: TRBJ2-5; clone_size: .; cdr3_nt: TGTGCCAGCAGTGACCTCACTAGCGGCCCCACCCAAGAGACCCAGTACTTC; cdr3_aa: CASSDLTSGPTQETQYF
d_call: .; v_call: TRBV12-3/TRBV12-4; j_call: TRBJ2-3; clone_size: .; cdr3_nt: TGTGCCAGCAGGGGGGAGGCGGGCCGCACAGATACGCAGTATTTT; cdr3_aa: CASRGEAGRTDTQYF
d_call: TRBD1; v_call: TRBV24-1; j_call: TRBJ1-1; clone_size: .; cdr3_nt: TGTGCCACCAGTGATAAGGGGGCTCTCAAAGAGGGAGCTTTCTTT; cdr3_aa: CATSDKGALKEGAFF
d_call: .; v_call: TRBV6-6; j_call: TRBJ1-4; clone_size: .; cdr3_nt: TGTGCCAGCAGTTCCAGCCGGGACCCTGAGACTAATGAAAAACTGTTTTTT; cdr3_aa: CASSSSRDPETNEKLFF
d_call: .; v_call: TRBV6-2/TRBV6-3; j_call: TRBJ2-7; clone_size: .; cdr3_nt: TGTGCCAGCAGTTACGTGGGTCGGGCCTACGAGCAGTACTTC; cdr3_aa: CASSYVGRAYEQYF
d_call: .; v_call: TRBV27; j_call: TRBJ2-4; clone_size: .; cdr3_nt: TGTGCCAGCAGTTTAATGGCAAACAATGAGCAGTACTTC; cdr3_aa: CASSLMANNEQYF
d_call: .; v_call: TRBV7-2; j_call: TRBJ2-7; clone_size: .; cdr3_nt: TGTGCCAGCAGCTTAGATAGTCCAGCGGAAACCTACGAGCAGTACTTC; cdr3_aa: CASSLDSPAETYEQYF
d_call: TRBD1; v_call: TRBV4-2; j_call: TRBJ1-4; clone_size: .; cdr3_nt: TGTGCCAGCAGCCACCTGGGGACAGGGGGCGCGACTAATGAAAAACTGTTTTTT; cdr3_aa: CASSHLGTGGATNEKLFF
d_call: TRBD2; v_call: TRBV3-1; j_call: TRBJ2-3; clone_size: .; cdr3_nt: TGTGCCAGCAGCCAGGGTTCAGCGGGAGGGCCTTCGGATACGCAGTATTTT; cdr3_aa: CASSQGSAGGPSDTQYF
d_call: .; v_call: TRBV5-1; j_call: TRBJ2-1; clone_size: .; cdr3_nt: TGCGCCAGCAGCCCCAGAACGTACAATGAGCAGTTCTTC; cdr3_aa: CASSPRTYNEQFF
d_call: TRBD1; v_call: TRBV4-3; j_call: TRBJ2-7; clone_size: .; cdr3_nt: TGCGCCAGCAGCCACCGGACAGGGGCCCCTTACGAGCAGTACTTC; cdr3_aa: CASSHRTGAPYEQYF
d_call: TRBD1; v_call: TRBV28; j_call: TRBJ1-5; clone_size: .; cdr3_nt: TGTGCCAGCAGTACAGGGGGTGATAGCAATCAGCCCCAGCATTTT; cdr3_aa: CASSTGGDSNQPQHF